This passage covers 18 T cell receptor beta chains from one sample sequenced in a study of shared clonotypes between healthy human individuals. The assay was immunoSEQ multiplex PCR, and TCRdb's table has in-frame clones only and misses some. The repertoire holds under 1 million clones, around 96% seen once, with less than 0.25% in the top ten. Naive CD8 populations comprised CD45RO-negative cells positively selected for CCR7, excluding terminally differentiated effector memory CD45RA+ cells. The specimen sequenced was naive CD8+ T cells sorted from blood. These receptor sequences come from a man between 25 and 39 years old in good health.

Here the CDR3 DNA reads TGTGCCAGCAGCGCCGGGGACACCATCATCACCTACGAGCAGTACTTC. Protein product: CASSAGDTIITYEQYF. This sequence joins TRBV7-8 and TRBJ2-7; D is possibly TRBD1 (6 bases). The CDR3 runs to 16 residues. CDR1 and CDR2 (germline): SGHVS, FQNEAQ. The V and J ends lost 5 bases and 2 bases respectively, with 19 bases between them.

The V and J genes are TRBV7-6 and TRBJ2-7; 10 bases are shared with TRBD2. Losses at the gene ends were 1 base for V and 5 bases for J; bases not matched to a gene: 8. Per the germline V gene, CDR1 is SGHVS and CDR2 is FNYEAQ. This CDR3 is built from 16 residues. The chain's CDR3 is CASSLGRALAGDEQYF. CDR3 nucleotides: TGTGCCAGCAGCTTAGGGCGGGCGCTAGCGGGAGACGAGCAGTACTTC.

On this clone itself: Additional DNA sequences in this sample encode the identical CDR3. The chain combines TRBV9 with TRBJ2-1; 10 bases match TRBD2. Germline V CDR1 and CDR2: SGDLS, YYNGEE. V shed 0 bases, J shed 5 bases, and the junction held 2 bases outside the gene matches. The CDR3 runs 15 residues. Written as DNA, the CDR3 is TGTGCCAGCAGCGTAGAACTAGCGGGAAACAATGAGCAGTTCTTC. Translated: CASSVELAGNNEQFF. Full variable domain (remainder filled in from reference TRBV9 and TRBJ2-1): DSGVTQTPKHLITATGQRVTLRCSPRSGDLSVYWYQQSLDQGLQFLIQYYNGEERAKGNILERFSAQQFPDLHSELNLSSLELGDSALYFCASSVELAGNNEQFFGPGTRLTVL.

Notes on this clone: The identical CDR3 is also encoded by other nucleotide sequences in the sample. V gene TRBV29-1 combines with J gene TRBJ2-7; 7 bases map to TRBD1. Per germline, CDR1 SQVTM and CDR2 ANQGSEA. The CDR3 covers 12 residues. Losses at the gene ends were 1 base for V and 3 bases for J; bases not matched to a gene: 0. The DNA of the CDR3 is TGCAGCGTTGAAGGGGACAGCTACGAGCAGTACTTC. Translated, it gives CSVEGDSYEQYF.

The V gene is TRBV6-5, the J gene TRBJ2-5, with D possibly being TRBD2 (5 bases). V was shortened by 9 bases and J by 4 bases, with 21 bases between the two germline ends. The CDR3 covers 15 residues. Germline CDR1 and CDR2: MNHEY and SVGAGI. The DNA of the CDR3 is TGTGCCAGTCGGTTGAGGGCAGACACCCTAGAGACCCAGTACTTC. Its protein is CASRLRADTLETQYF.

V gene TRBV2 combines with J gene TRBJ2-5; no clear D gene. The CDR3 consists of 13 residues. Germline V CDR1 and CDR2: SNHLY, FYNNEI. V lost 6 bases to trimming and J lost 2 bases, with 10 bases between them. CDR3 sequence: CASRQEIQETQYF. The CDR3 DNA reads TGTGCCAGCAGGCAGGAGATACAAGAGACCCAGTACTTC. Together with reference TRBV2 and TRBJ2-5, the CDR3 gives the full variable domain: EPEVTQTPSHQVTQMGQEVILRCVPISNHLYFYWYRQILGQKVEFLVSFYNNEISEKSEIFDDQFSVERPDGSNFTLKIRSTKLEDSAMYFCASRQEIQETQYFGPGTRLLVL.

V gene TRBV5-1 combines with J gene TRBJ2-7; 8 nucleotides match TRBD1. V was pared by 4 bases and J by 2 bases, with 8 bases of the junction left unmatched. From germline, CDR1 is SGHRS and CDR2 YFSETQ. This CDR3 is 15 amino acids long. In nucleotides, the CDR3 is TGCGCCAGCAGCGACCCGACAGGGGCAACCTACGAGCAGTACTTC. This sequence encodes CASSDPTGATYEQYF.

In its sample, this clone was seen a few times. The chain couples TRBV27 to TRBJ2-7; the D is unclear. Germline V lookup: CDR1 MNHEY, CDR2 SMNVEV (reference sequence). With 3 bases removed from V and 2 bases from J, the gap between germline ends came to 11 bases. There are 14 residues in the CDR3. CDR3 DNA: TGTGCCAGCAGTTTGGACGGTCTAGCCTACGAGCAGTACTTC. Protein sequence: CASSLDGLAYEQYF.

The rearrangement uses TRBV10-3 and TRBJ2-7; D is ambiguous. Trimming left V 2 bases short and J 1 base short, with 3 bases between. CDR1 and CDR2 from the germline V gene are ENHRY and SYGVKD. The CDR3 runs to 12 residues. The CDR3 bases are TGTGCCATCAGTGAGGAGTCCTACGAGCAGTACTTC. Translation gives CAISEESYEQYF.

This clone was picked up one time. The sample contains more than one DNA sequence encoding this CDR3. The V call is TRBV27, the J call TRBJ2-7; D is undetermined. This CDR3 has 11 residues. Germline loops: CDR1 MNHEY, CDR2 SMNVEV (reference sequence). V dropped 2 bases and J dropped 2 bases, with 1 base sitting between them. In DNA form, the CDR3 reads TGTGCCAGCAGTTTAGCCTACGAGCAGTACTTC. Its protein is CASSLAYEQYF.

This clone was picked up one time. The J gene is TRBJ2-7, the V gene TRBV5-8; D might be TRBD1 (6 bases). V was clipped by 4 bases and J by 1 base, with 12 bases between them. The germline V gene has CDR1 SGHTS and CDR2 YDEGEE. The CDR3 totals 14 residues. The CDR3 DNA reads TGTGCCAGCAGCCAATGGACAGAATCCTACGAGCAGTACTTC. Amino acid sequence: CASSQWTESYEQYF.

The CDR3 DNA sequence: TGCGCCAGCAGCCATCACTCGGGACAGGGGGAAGAGACCCAGTACTTC. This sequence encodes CASSHHSGQGEETQYF. This chain connects TRBV4-1 to TRBJ2-5, with 11 bases lining up with TRBD1. The CDR3 consists of 16 residues. V dropped 3 bases and J dropped 3; count of bases not matched to a gene: 6. Germline CDR1 reads MGHRA; CDR2 reads YSYEKL.

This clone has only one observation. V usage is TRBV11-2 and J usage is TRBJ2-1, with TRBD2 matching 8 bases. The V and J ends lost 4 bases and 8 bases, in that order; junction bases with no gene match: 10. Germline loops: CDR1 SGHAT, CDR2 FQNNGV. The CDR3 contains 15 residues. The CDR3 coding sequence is TGTGCCAGCAGCTATTCAGCGGGAGAGGGCGATGAGCAGTTCTTC. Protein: CASSYSAGEGDEQFF.

Here the CDR3 reads CASRSGTGTLNEQFF. For the CDR3, the DNA is TGTGCCAGCAGATCCGGGACAGGGACCCTCAATGAGCAGTTCTTC. This chain joins TRBV7-9 and TRBJ2-1; the match to TRBD1 covers 9 bases. V lost 6 bases and J lost 6; bases outside the gene matches: 9. CDR1 is SEHNR and CDR2 is FQNEAQ in the germline V gene (reference sequence). CDR3 size: 15 residues.

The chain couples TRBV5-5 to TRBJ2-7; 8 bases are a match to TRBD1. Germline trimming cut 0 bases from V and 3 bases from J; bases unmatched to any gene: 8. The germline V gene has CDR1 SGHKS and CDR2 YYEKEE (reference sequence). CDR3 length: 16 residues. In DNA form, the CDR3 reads TGTGCCAGCAGCTTGGTGGACAGGGATTACGGCTACGAGCAGTACTTC. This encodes CASSLVDRDYGYEQYF.

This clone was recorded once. CDR3 coding DNA: TGTGCCAGCAGTCCGGACAGGGCATCCTCTAGCACTGAAGCTTTCTTT. It specifies CASSPDRASSSTEAFF. This chain joins TRBV2 and TRBJ1-1; 8 bases are a match to TRBD1. The CDR3 runs 16 residues. Trimming took 5 bases from V and 4 from J; bases not matched to a gene: 12. Germline CDR1 and CDR2: SNHLY and FYNNEI.

CDR3 amino acids: CASSLVFGHSTDTQYF. The CDR3 DNA reads TGTGCCAGCAGCTTAGTGTTTGGACACAGCACAGATACGCAGTATTTT. The chain carries TRBV7-8 and TRBJ2-3; D might be TRBD1 (5 bases). Germline V gene data show CDR1 as SGHVS and CDR2 as FQNEAQ. This CDR3 is built from 16 residues. Trimming pared 1 base from V and 0 bases from J, leaving 11 bases between.

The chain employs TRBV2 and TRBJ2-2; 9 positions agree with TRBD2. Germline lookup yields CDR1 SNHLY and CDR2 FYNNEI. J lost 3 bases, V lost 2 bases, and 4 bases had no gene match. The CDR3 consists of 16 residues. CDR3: CASSEILAGDTGELFF. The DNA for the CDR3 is TGTGCCAGCAGTGAAATATTAGCGGGGGACACCGGGGAGCTGTTTTTT. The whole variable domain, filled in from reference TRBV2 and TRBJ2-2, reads EPEVTQTPSHQVTQMGQEVILRCVPISNHLYFYWYRQILGQKVEFLVSFYNNEISEKSEIFDDQFSVERPDGSNFTLKIRSTKLEDSAMYFCASSEILAGDTGELFFGEGSRLTVL.